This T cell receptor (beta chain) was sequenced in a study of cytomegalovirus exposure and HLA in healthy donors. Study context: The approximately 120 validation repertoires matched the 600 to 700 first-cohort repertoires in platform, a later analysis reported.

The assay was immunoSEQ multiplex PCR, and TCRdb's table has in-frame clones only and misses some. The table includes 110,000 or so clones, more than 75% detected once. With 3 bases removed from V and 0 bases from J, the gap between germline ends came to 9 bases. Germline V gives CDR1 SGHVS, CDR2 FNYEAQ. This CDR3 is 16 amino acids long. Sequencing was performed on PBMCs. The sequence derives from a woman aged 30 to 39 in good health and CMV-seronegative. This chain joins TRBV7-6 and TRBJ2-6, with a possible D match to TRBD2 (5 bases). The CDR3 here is CASSLVGSSGANVLTF. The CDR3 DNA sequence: TGTGCCAGCAGCTTGGTGGGGAGCTCTGGGGCCAACGTCCTGACTTTC.